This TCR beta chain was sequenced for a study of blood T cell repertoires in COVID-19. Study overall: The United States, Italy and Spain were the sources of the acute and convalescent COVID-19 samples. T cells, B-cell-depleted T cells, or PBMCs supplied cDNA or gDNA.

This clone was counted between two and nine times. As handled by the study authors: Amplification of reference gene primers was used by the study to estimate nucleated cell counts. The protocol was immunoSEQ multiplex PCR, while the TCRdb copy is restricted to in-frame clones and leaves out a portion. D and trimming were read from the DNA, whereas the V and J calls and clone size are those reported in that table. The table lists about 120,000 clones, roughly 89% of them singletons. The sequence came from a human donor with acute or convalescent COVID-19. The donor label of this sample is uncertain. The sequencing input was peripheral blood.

The CDR3 spells CASSYSLRDRAYEQYF. The CDR3 nucleotides read TGTGCCAGCAGTTACTCCCTCCGGGACAGGGCTTACGAGCAGTACTTC. V and J are TRBV6-5 and TRBJ2-7; 9 positions match TRBD1. CDR3 length: 16 residues. The germline V gene encodes CDR1 MNHEY and CDR2 SVGAGI. Losses at the gene ends were 0 bases for V and 4 bases for J; bases not matched to a gene: 7.